This TCR beta chain is from a study of regulatory T cells. Study conclusions and caveats: In CD3G-deficient patients, conventional CD4+ T cells were enriched for hydrophobic CDR3 residues at positions 6 and 7.

Amplification used 52 TRBV primers and 13 TRBJ primers. The method was immunoSEQ multiplex PCR; TCRdb's version includes in-frame clones alone and lacks a portion of them. The sample has approximately 29,000 clones; nearly 95% are singletons. As regards this clone: The antigen remains unidentified.

Germline-derived CDR1 and CDR2 are LNHDA and SQIVND (reference sequence). CDR3 length: 15 residues. V lost 5 bases to trimming and J lost 4 bases, with 15 bases between them. The source material was conventional CD4+ T cells sorted from blood. This rearrangement joins TRBV19 to TRBJ2-1; no clear D gene. The clonotype was recovered from a child aged 2 to 10 with CD3G deficiency. CDR3: CASSGGPSHYNEQFF. CDR3 nucleotide sequence: TGTGCCAGTAGTGGTGGACCATCACATTACAATGAGCAGTTCTTC.